A single sample gave rise to the 25 T cell receptor beta chains below, sequenced in a study of cytomegalovirus exposure and HLA in healthy donors. Primers for the PCR totalled 60 Vbeta and 13 Jbeta. The repertoire was sequenced with immunoSEQ multiplex PCR; TCRdb's copy has only in-frame clones and lacks some. The table has about 150,000 clones, 80% seen once; the top ten hold around 13%. The sample was PBMCs. The source of these receptors is a man aged 25 to 40 in good health and CMV-seropositive.

V gene TRBV5-1 combines with J gene TRBJ2-5; D possibly corresponds to TRBD1 (7 bases). The germline gives CDR1 SGHRS, CDR2 YFSETQ. The length of the CDR3 is 15 residues. The V end was cut by 2 bases, the J end by 7 bases, with 18 bases between. DNA for the CDR3: TGCGCCAGCAGCTTAGAGACAGGGTTCGGGGGGACCCAGTACTTC. This gives the protein CASSLETGFGGTQYF.

V is TRBV7-8 and J is TRBJ1-5; 8 bases fit TRBD1. CDR1 SGHVS and CDR2 FQNEAQ come from the germline V gene. Trimming took 5 bases from V and 0 from J; bases not matched to a gene: 3. The CDR3 covers 15 residues. The DNA for the CDR3 is TGTGCCAGCAGCCGGACAGGGTATAGCAATCAGCCCCAGCATTTT. Amino acid sequence: CASSRTGYSNQPQHF.

The chain couples TRBV23-1 to TRBJ2-1, with a weak D call TRBD1 (5 bases). TRBV23-1 is classed as an ORF, of uncertain function. Trimming took off 8 bases at V and 6 bases at J, with 26 bases between the two ends. The CDR3 is made up of 17 amino acids. This CDR3 is CASAPRGGREASNEQFF. The DNA of the CDR3 is TGCGCCAGCGCCCCAAGGGGTGGCAGGGAAGCATCCAATGAGCAGTTCTTC.

The chain is built from TRBV15 and TRBJ1-5; tentative D call: TRBD1 (6 bases). V shed 3 bases and J shed 0 bases, with 9 bases lying between them. From germline, CDR1 is LNHNV and CDR2 YYDKDF (reference sequence). This CDR3 is built from 15 residues. CDR3: CATSRAGVSNQPQHF. The CDR3 bases are TGTGCCACCAGCAGGGCAGGGGTTAGCAATCAGCCCCAGCATTTT.

The sample holds a few counts of this clone. The chain uses TRBV9 and TRBJ2-3; 13 nucleotides match TRBD2. This CDR3 has 16 amino acids. Germline V CDR1 and CDR2: SGDLS, YYNGEE. Germline trimming cut 0 bases from V and 6 bases from J; bases unmatched to any gene: 4. In DNA form, the CDR3 reads TGTGCCAGCAGCGTAGGCACTAGCGGGAGGGTGGATACGCAGTATTTT. Translated: CASSVGTSGRVDTQYF.

This clone was recorded only once. The chain couples TRBV27 to TRBJ2-3, with no clear D. The CDR3 is made up of 14 amino acids. In germline, CDR1 is MNHEY, CDR2 SMNVEV (reference sequence). Trimming pared 6 bases from V and 0 bases from J, leaving 10 bases between. CDR3 DNA: TGTGCCAGCAGGAGCCTAGTGAGCACAGATACGCAGTATTTT. Its protein product is CASRSLVSTDTQYF.

This clone was seen a handful of times. The chain links TRBV28 to TRBJ1-5; tentative D call: TRBD1 (6 bases). This CDR3 has 14 amino acids. The V end lost 4 bases, the J end lost 3 bases, and 10 bases lay between the germline ends. CDR1 is MDHEN, CDR2 SYDVKM, per germline. The CDR3 coding sequence is TGTGCCAGCAGTTCAAACAGGGACAATCAGCCCCAGCATTTT. It is translated as CASSSNRDNQPQHF.

The J gene is TRBJ2-3, the V gene TRBV5-4; the D gene is possibly TRBD1 (6 bases). Trimming cost V 2 bases and J 1 base, with 14 bases left between them. There are 16 residues in the CDR3. Germline V CDR1 and CDR2: SGHNT, YYREEE (reference sequence). The CDR3 coding sequence is TGTGCCAGCAGCTTAGCCCAGGGGTTTCGCACAGATACGCAGTATTTT. It codes for CASSLAQGFRTDTQYF.

The V and J genes are TRBV5-1 and TRBJ2-1, with 11 bases that match TRBD2. The V gene's germline CDR1 is SGHRS and CDR2 YFSETQ. V shed 1 base, J shed 7 bases, and the junction held 4 bases outside the gene matches. The CDR3 extends over 15 amino acids. The CDR3 protein is CASSLTSGSLNEQFF. The DNA of the CDR3 is TGCGCCAGCAGCTTGACTAGCGGGAGTTTGAATGAGCAGTTCTTC.

This clone was detected only a few times. The chain couples TRBV28 to TRBJ1-5; no firm D call. CDR1 MDHEN and CDR2 SYDVKM come from the germline V gene. This CDR3 spans 16 amino acids. The germline V and J ends were trimmed by 3 bases and 0 bases, with 12 bases remaining between them. The DNA of the CDR3 is TGTGCCAGCAGTTTTGGAGGGATTGTTAGCAATCAGCCCCAGCATTTT. Encoded protein: CASSFGGIVSNQPQHF.

The rearrangement links TRBV7-9 to TRBJ2-5; D gene unclear. The CDR3 sequence is 14 residues long. Germline V lookup: CDR1 SEHNR, CDR2 FQNEAQ (reference sequence). The V end lost 0 bases, the J end lost 0 bases, and 5 bases lay between the germline ends. CDR3 sequence reads: CASSLAADQETQYF. CDR3 coding DNA: TGTGCCAGCAGCTTAGCGGCGGACCAAGAGACCCAGTACTTC.

This chain uses TRBV7-9 with TRBJ2-7; D unresolved. With 6 bases removed from V and 1 base from J, the gap between germline ends came to 10 bases. Germline V gene data show CDR1 as SEHNR and CDR2 as FQNEAQ (reference sequence). There are 13 residues in the CDR3. Here the CDR3 DNA reads TGTGCCAGCAGTTCGACACGATCCTACGAGCAGTACTTC. This sequence encodes CASSSTRSYEQYF.

The chain employs TRBV10-3 and TRBJ2-7, with 13 bases identical to TRBD2. J gave up 3 bases and V 7 bases, and 15 bases lay outside the gene matches. The CDR3 runs to 18 residues. Germline CDR1 is ENHRY and CDR2 is SYGVKD. The CDR3 is CAIILRRLAGGRFYEQYF. The CDR3 DNA follows: TGTGCCATCATTTTGAGGCGACTAGCGGGAGGCAGATTCTACGAGCAGTACTTC.

The V and J genes are TRBV2 and TRBJ1-2, with D tentatively TRBD1 (5 bases). Deletions cut 0 bases from V and 7 bases from J, with 15 bases between. In germline, CDR1 is SNHLY, CDR2 FYNNEI. This CDR3 contains 15 residues. CDR3 nucleotide sequence: TGTGCCAGCAGTGAAGCGCGTCAGGGTGGATCTGGCTACACCTTC. Amino acids: CASSEARQGGSGYTF.

The J gene is TRBJ2-6, the V gene TRBV12-5; a possible D gene is TRBD2 (5 bases). CDR1 and CDR2 (germline): LGHNT, FRNRAP. The germline V and J ends were trimmed by 8 bases and 1 base, with 15 bases remaining between them. The CDR3 sequence is 16 residues long. The CDR3 region has the DNA TGTGCTAGTTTTTCGGACTTACCATCTGGGGCCAACGTCCTGACTTTC. Translated, it gives CASFSDLPSGANVLTF.

The V and J genes are TRBV27 and TRBJ1-2; tentative D call: TRBD1 (5 bases). There are 13 residues in the CDR3. V dropped 6 bases and J dropped 5 bases, with 13 bases sitting between them. Per the germline V gene, CDR1 is MNHEY and CDR2 is SMNVEV (reference sequence). Written as DNA, the CDR3 is TGTGCCAGCAGCCCAGGGCTGAGGTATGGCTACACCTTC. This sequence encodes CASSPGLRYGYTF.

This rearrangement joins TRBV5-6 to TRBJ2-7, with a weak D call TRBD1 (6 bases). Trimming cost V 2 bases and J 3 bases, with 12 bases left between them. Germline CDR1 is SGHDT and CDR2 is YYEEEE. The CDR3 extends over 14 amino acids. CDR3 sequence (DNA): TGTGCCAGCAGCTTATTTGACAGGAGCTACGAGCAGTACTTC. Its translation is CASSLFDRSYEQYF.

With regard to this clone: Other nucleotide sequences in the sample specify the same CDR3. The V call is TRBV27, the J call TRBJ2-6; 9 bases fit TRBD1. The CDR3 is 17 residues long. Per the germline V gene, CDR1 is MNHEY and CDR2 is SMNVEV (reference sequence). Germline trimming cut 3 bases from V and 0 bases from J; bases unmatched to any gene: 3. CDR3 in DNA: TGTGCCAGCAGTTTCAGGGACAGGGTCTCTGGGGCCAACGTCCTGACTTTC. This gives the protein CASSFRDRVSGANVLTF.

Only a few counts were recorded for this clone. J is TRBJ2-7 and V is TRBV5-6, with 16 bases identical to TRBD2. Trimming cost V 3 bases and J 3 bases; bases outside gene matches: 9. CDR3 length equals 18 residues. The germline V gene encodes CDR1 SGHDT and CDR2 YYEEEE. As DNA, the CDR3 is TGTGCCAGCAGCTCGCCGGGACTAGCGGGAGGGCCAAACTACGAGCAGTACTTC. It translates to CASSSPGLAGGPNYEQYF.

CDR3 amino acids: CASSQSGLPPYEQYF. DNA of the CDR3: TGCGCCAGCAGCCAATCAGGGCTGCCACCCTACGAGCAGTACTTC. The chain uses TRBV4-1 and TRBJ2-7, with D tentatively TRBD1 (5 bases). V lost 2 bases, J lost 2 bases, and 13 bases lay in between. Per the germline V gene, CDR1 is MGHRA and CDR2 is YSYEKL. This CDR3 is 15 amino acids long.

The CDR3 DNA follows: TGTGCCAGCAGCCAAGGGGTTGGGGAGCGGAACTATGGCTACACCTTC. It is translated as CASSQGVGERNYGYTF. The gene calls are TRBV4-2 and TRBJ1-2; D not resolved. Per the germline V gene, CDR1 is LGHNA and CDR2 is YNFKEQ. The CDR3 contains 16 residues. Deletions cut 1 base from V and 2 bases from J, with 14 bases between.

The chain combines TRBV25-1 with TRBJ1-3; perhaps TRBD1 as D (5 bases). With 6 bases removed from V and 4 bases from J, the gap between germline ends came to 13 bases. In germline, CDR1 is MGHDK, CDR2 SYGVNS. The CDR3 extends over 14 amino acids. The chain's CDR3 is CASSEGAGGNTIYF. The CDR3 DNA reads as TGTGCCAGCAGCGAAGGGGCAGGGGGAAACACCATATATTTT. Filled out from reference TRBV25-1 and TRBJ1-3, the complete variable domain reads EADIYQTPRYLVIGTGKKITLECSQTMGHDKMYWYQQDPGMELHLIHYSYGVNSTEKGDLSSESTVSRIRTEHFPLTLESARPSHTSQYLCASSEGAGGNTIYFGEGSWLTVV.

This chain joins TRBV27 and TRBJ1-2; 9 nucleotides line up with TRBD1. There are 12 residues in the CDR3. Germline CDR1 MNHEY, CDR2 SMNVEV (reference sequence). J gave up 7 bases and V 7 bases, and 4 bases lay outside the gene matches. The CDR3 DNA sequence: TGTGCCAGCAAGGAGACAGGGGGTGGCTACACCTTC. Translating it yields CASKETGGGYTF.

This chain connects TRBV14 to TRBJ2-1; D gene ambiguous. This CDR3 is built from 13 residues. With 1 base removed from V and 6 bases from J, the gap between germline ends came to 7 bases. Per the germline V gene, CDR1 is SGHDN and CDR2 is FVKESK. DNA of the CDR3: TGTGCCAGCAGCCAAGGATCACTCAATGAGCAGTTCTTC. It encodes CASSQGSLNEQFF.

The chain uses TRBV28 and TRBJ2-3; 10 bases are shared with TRBD2. The V segment lost 8 bases and the J segment 4 bases; nucleotides outside the gene matches: 6. The CDR3 consists of 14 residues. The germline V gene encodes CDR1 MDHEN and CDR2 SYDVKM. The CDR3 DNA reads as TGTGCCAGCCACAAGCGGGAGGGGTCAGATACGCAGTATTTT. Its translation: CASHKREGSDTQYF.